These 21 T cell receptor beta chains originate from one sample sequenced in a study of regulatory T cells in long-lasting Graves disease (dated by TCRdb to 2020 to 2023). Libraries were made using multiplex PCR. This sample was sequenced with an Illumina HiSeq 4000. iRepertoire HTBI primers and Arm-PCR amplification of CDR3 regions were used to construct TCR beta libraries. In-frame beta chains were kept once TCRdb had trimmed the public reads at Q25 with fastp and called clones with MiXCR. Rows with one shared CDR3 protein collapse into an entry with the most common genes and DNA. For this sample there are about 430,000 distinct CDR3 sequences; about 15% appear just once. The ten biggest clones cover about 7.6% of the sample. The time point label, as the study defines it: newly diagnosed GD, antithyroid drugs for less than 3 months. RNA was extracted from PBMCs in TRIzol for both TCR sequencing and RNA sequencing.

The sample also formed part of further work on T cells in Graves' hyperthyroidism and ophthalmopathy.

The sequencing here drew on peripheral blood mononuclear cells (PBMCs), taken at new diagnosis, from a patient treated with antithyroid drugs. These receptors originate from a woman aged 35 to 49 with Graves disease. Donor details come from another sample of the same person, matched by shared clones.

This clonotype came up many times. The rearrangement joins TRBV29-1 to TRBJ2-7; D call uncertain. Germline assignment: CDR1 SQVTM and CDR2 ANQGSEA. The CDR3 is made up of 10 amino acids. The CDR3 here is CNLRIHEQYF. The CDR3 bases are TGCAACCTTCGGATACACGAGCAGTACTTC.

The V and J genes are TRBV2 and TRBJ2-5; D possibly matches TRBD1 or TRBD2 (5 bases each). The V end lost 1 base, the J end lost 5 bases, and 14 bases lay between the germline ends. CDR3 size: 15 residues. Germline CDR1 SNHLY, CDR2 FYNNEI. The CDR3 bases are TGTGCCAGCAGTGAAGACGGGGCGGGTCGGGAGACCCAGTACTTC. Encoded protein: CASSEDGAGRETQYF.

There are many counts of this clonotype. The rearrangement uses TRBV27 and TRBJ2-1, with D possibly matching TRBD1 (6 bases). The germline V and J ends were trimmed by 6 bases and 7 bases, with 19 bases remaining between them. This CDR3 comprises 15 residues. Germline V lookup: CDR1 MNHEY, CDR2 SMNVEV (reference sequence). In nucleotides, the CDR3 is TGTGCCAGCAGCTATACAGAGGGGGTCCGAAATGAGCAGTTCTTC. Translated: CASSYTEGVRNEQFF.

This clonotype was seen a handful of times. V gene TRBV7-8 combines with J gene TRBJ1-6, with TRBD1 as a possible D gene (5 bases). This CDR3 is 15 amino acids long. CDR1 SGHVS and CDR2 FQNEAQ come from the germline V gene. Trimming stripped 8 bases from V and 0 bases from J, with 11 bases between. In DNA, the CDR3 is TGTGCCAGCGCAGAGGGGAGCTCCTATAATTCACCCCTCCACTTT. Amino acid sequence: CASAEGSSYNSPLHF.

This clonotype was counted many times. The CDR3 is CASSQGLAGGTDTQYF. The CDR3 bases are TGTGCCAGCAGCCAAGGGCTAGCGGGTGGAACAGATACGCAGTATTTT. This chain links TRBV14 with TRBJ2-3; 8 nucleotides align to TRBD2. The J segment lost 3 bases and the V segment lost 1 base, leaving 6 bases of the junction unmatched. The germline V gene encodes CDR1 SGHDN and CDR2 FVKESK. The CDR3 length is 16 residues.

The chain carries TRBV6-2 or TRBV6-3 and TRBJ2-2; 8 positions match TRBD1. Germline CDR1 and CDR2: MNHEY and SVGEGT. This CDR3 has 15 amino acids. Trimming at V came to 8 bases and at J to 1 base, leaving 6 bases not matched to a gene. CDR3 loop: CASGSGQGNTGELFF. The CDR3 region has the DNA TGTGCCAGCGGATCCGGACAGGGGAACACCGGGGAGCTGTTTTTT.

This clonotype appeared many times. The rearrangement uses TRBV2 and TRBJ2-3; 7 nucleotides match TRBD1. Germline V lookup: CDR1 SNHLY, CDR2 FYNNEI. With 3 bases clipped from V and 10 bases from J, the junction kept 7 bases outside the gene matches. The CDR3 loop spans 13 amino acids. Here the CDR3 reads CASSEENRGAQYF. The CDR3 DNA is TGTGCCAGCAGTGAGGAAAACAGGGGCGCGCAGTATTTT.

This clonotype appeared a few times. A much larger clone lies one base from this, so it may be a read error. V usage is TRBV27 and J usage is TRBJ2-1, with 7 bases matching TRBD2. CDR1 MNHEY and CDR2 SMNVEV come from the germline V gene (reference sequence). There are 16 residues in the CDR3. DNA of the CDR3: TGTGCCAACAGTCCCACCCCTAGCGGCTCCCACAATGAGCAGTTCTTC. Its translation: CANSPTPSGSHNEQFF.

The table lists this clonotype with many counts. Sequence at one end of the junction differs from germline and may be a read error. The J gene is TRBJ1-2, the V gene TRBV4-2; D unresolved. The CDR3 is made up of 13 amino acids. Germline lookup yields CDR1 LGHNA and CDR2 YNFKEQ. The CDR3 DNA reads as TGTGCCAGCAGCCAAGGAACTGACTACGGCTACACCTTC. Residues: CASSQGTDYGYTF.

This clonotype has just a few counts. J is TRBJ1-2 and V is TRBV29-1; unclear D gene. V gave up 0 bases and J gave up 12 bases, with 8 bases separating them. The V gene's germline CDR1 is SQVTM and CDR2 ANQGSEA. This CDR3 is built from 10 residues. The CDR3 is CSVEDRQNTF. The CDR3 nucleotides are TGCAGCGTTGAAGATCGGCAGAACACCTTC.

There are many counts of this clonotype. The chain carries TRBV12-3 or TRBV12-4 and TRBJ2-3; no clear D. The CDR3 sequence is 11 residues long. The V and J ends lost 5 bases and 4 bases respectively, with 4 bases between them. The CDR3: CASSVADTQYF. The CDR3 nucleotides read TGTGCCAGCAGTGTTGCAGATACGCAGTATTTT.

This clonotype was seen repeatedly, ten times or more. The genes are TRBV7-9 and TRBJ2-2, with D uncertain. The germline V gene encodes CDR1 SEHNR and CDR2 FQNEAQ (reference sequence). The CDR3 consists of 16 residues. Between the trimmed V and J ends, which lost 5 bases and 1 base, there was a span of 14 bases. CDR3 region: CASSPRRWKNTGELFF. CDR3 sequence (DNA): TGTGCCAGCAGCCCCCGTCGGTGGAAGAACACCGGGGAGCTGTTTTTT. The whole variable domain, remainder taken from reference TRBV7-9 and TRBJ2-2, is DTGVSQNPRHKITKRGQNVTFRCDPISEHNRLYWYRQTLGQGPEFLTYFQNEAQLEKSRLLSDRFSAERPKGSFSTLEIQRTEQGDSAMYLCASSPRRWKNTGELFFGEGSRLTVL.

The gene calls are TRBV4-3 and TRBJ1-1; D gene ambiguous. The ends were cut back, 0 bases at V and 1 base at J, with 6 bases in the middle. The CDR3 length is 14 residues. Per germline, CDR1 LGHNA and CDR2 YSLEER. CDR3 sequence: CASSQEWQNTEAFF. The DNA for the CDR3 is TGCGCCAGCAGCCAAGAATGGCAGAACACTGAAGCTTTCTTT.

This clonotype was seen repeatedly, ten times or more. The chain carries TRBV7-2 and TRBJ2-3, with D hard to call. Trimming shortened V by 2 bases and J by 6 bases, and 6 bases separated the two germline ends. CDR1 is SGHTA, CDR2 FQGNSA, per germline. The CDR3 covers 12 residues. The chain's CDR3 is CASSLSSDTQYF. As DNA, the CDR3 is TGTGCCAGCAGCTTAAGTAGCGATACGCAGTATTTT.

This clonotype was counted at least ten times. The chain has TRBV5-4 and TRBJ2-5; 8 bases map to TRBD1. V was pared by 3 bases and J by 5 bases, with 6 bases of the junction left unmatched. The CDR3 extends over 14 amino acids. Germline V lookup: CDR1 SGHNT, CDR2 YYREEE (reference sequence). CDR3: CASSSWTGRETQYF. In DNA form, the CDR3 reads TGTGCCAGCAGCTCCTGGACAGGGAGGGAGACCCAGTACTTC.

This rearrangement joins TRBV6-1 to TRBJ2-3; 8 bases align to TRBD1. The V gene end was trimmed by 5 bases and the J gene end by 5 bases; junction bases not matched to a gene: 6. Germline lookup yields CDR1 MNHNS and CDR2 SASEGT. This CDR3 region has 14 residues. The DNA for the CDR3 is TGTGCCAGCAGTCACACAGGGGGTATAGATACGCAGTATTTT. This translates into CASSHTGGIDTQYF.

This clonotype has a handful of counts. The gene calls are TRBV28 and TRBJ2-3; D is unclear. The CDR3 is 13 amino acids. V was trimmed by 7 bases and J by 0 bases, leaving 8 bases between them. Germline V gene data show CDR1 as MDHEN and CDR2 as SYDVKM. For the CDR3, the DNA is TGTGCCAGCAATCCCAGGAGCACAGATACGCAGTATTTT. Translated, it gives CASNPRSTDTQYF.

This clonotype was seen only a few times. The rearrangement uses TRBV5-1 and TRBJ2-2, with a weak D call TRBD2 (6 bases). V was clipped by 2 bases and J by 0 bases, with 8 bases between them. Per germline, CDR1 SGHRS and CDR2 YFSETQ. The CDR3 loop spans 15 amino acids. The DNA for the CDR3 is TGCGCCAGCAGCTTTAGCGGCGCGAACACCGGGGAGCTGTTTTTT. It is translated as CASSFSGANTGELFF.

This clonotype was observed a handful of times. The rearrangement joins TRBV4-1 to TRBJ2-7; D remains ambiguous. The CDR3 spans 15 residues. V lost 0 bases and J lost 2, with 11 bases in between. Germline V lookup: CDR1 MGHRA, CDR2 YSYEKL. The CDR3 loop is CASSQDAPVPYEQYF. The CDR3 bases are TGCGCCAGCAGCCAAGATGCCCCAGTTCCCTACGAGCAGTACTTC.

This clonotype was picked up many times. The V gene is TRBV6-1, the J gene TRBJ1-2; TRBD1 is a possible D gene (5 bases). The CDR3 runs to 15 residues. Germline V gene sequence: CDR1 MNHNS, CDR2 SASEGT. Trimming left V 5 bases short and J 2 bases short, with 15 bases between. The CDR3 DNA reads TGTGCCAGCAGTCACTACCCGACAGCAAACTATGGCTACACCTTC. It codes for CASSHYPTANYGYTF.

V and J are TRBV15 and TRBJ1-2; 7 nucleotides align to TRBD1. The V segment lost 0 bases and the J segment 8 bases; nucleotides outside the gene matches: 12. This CDR3 contains 16 residues. Germline V gives CDR1 LNHNV, CDR2 YYDKDF (reference sequence). CDR3 region: CATSRDRGQTPEGYTF. Written as DNA, the CDR3 is TGTGCCACCAGCAGAGATAGGGGGCAGACGCCGGAGGGCTACACCTTC.